These T cell receptor beta chains were read from a single sample in a study of technical replicates of blood from four donors. The protocol was immunoSEQ multiplex PCR, while the TCRdb copy is restricted to in-frame clones and leaves out a portion. This sample yields about 86,000 clones, of which nearly 96% are seen a single time; 0.3% to 0.4% belongs to the top ten. The source material was T cells isolated from PBMCs. These receptors were collected from a human donor in good health. Both conserved end residues are part of each CDR3. The D gene is left open where the match is weak. Clone sizes are given selectively: once, few, many, or a class where the clone is expanded.

J: TRBJ1-5; size: .; V: TRBV27; D: .; CDR3: CASSLAGNIYQPQHF; DNA: TGTGCCAGCAGTTTAGCAGGGAACATATATCAGCCCCAGCATTTT
J: TRBJ2-3; size: .; V: TRBV5-3; D: TRBD2; CDR3: CARSGGTSGRADTQYF; DNA: TGTGCCAGAAGCGGGGGGACTAGCGGGAGGGCAGATACGCAGTATTTT
J: TRBJ2-3; size: .; V: TRBV10-3; D: TRBD2; CDR3: CAIRETSGGPDTQYF; DNA: TGTGCCATCAGGGAGACTAGCGGGGGGCCAGATACGCAGTATTTT
J: TRBJ1-2; size: .; V: TRBV5-6; D: TRBD1; CDR3: CASSLVGQDHGYTF; DNA: TGTGCCAGCAGCTTGGTTGGACAGGATCATGGCTACACCTTC
J: TRBJ2-1; size: .; V: TRBV5-1; D: TRBD1; CDR3: CASSLGGQSVFFHDEQFF; DNA: TGCGCCAGCAGCTTAGGGGGCCAGAGTGTCTTCTTTCACGATGAGCAGTTCTTC
J: TRBJ2-7; size: once; V: TRBV19; D: TRBD2; CDR3: CASSPGGPYEQYF; DNA: TGTGCCAGTAGTCCGGGAGGCCCCTACGAGCAGTACTTC
J: TRBJ2-3; size: .; V: TRBV5-4; D: TRBD1; CDR3: CASSSRDRGLDTQYF; DNA: TGTGCCAGCAGTTCCCGGGACAGGGGATTGGATACGCAGTATTTT
J: TRBJ2-6; size: .; V: TRBV7-6; D: .; CDR3: CASSFSGALSGANVLTF; DNA: TGTGCCAGCAGCTTTTCAGGGGCGCTTTCTGGGGCCAACGTCCTGACTTTC
J: TRBJ2-7; size: .; V: TRBV29-1; D: .; CDR3: CSVEVNSHEQYF; DNA: TGCAGCGTTGAAGTGAATAGTCACGAGCAGTACTTC
J: TRBJ2-1; size: .; V: TRBV4-3; D: .; CDR3: CASSQDSVLGNEQFF; DNA: TGCGCCAGCAGCCAAGATAGCGTCCTGGGCAATGAGCAGTTCTTC
J: TRBJ1-1; size: .; V: TRBV28; D: .; CDR3: CASSFRSGTEAFF; DNA: TGTGCCAGCAGTTTTAGGTCGGGGACTGAAGCTTTCTTT
J: TRBJ2-1; size: .; V: TRBV6-5; D: TRBD1; CDR3: CASRRDREYNEQFF; DNA: TGTGCCAGCAGGCGGGACAGGGAGTACAATGAGCAGTTCTTC
J: TRBJ2-7; size: .; V: TRBV6-5; D: .; CDR3: CASSYSQGSYEQYF; DNA: TGTGCCAGCAGTTACTCCCAGGGTTCCTACGAGCAGTACTTC
J: TRBJ1-1; size: .; V: TRBV30; D: .; CDR3: CAWSVNAASVGAFF; DNA: TGTGCCTGGAGTGTAAACGCCGCGAGTGTTGGAGCTTTCTTT
J: TRBJ1-4; size: .; V: TRBV15; D: .; CDR3: CATSRDRGGREEKLFF; DNA: TGTGCCACCAGCAGAGATCGGGGGGGGCGCGAGGAAAAACTGTTTTTT
J: TRBJ1-2; size: .; V: TRBV2; D: .; CDR3: CASSDIYGYTF; DNA: TGTGCCAGCAGTGACATCTATGGCTACACCTTC
J: TRBJ2-1; size: .; V: TRBV5-8; D: TRBD2; CDR3: CASAGGNFFLEQFF; DNA: TGTGCCAGCGCCGGGGGGAACTTTTTCCTTGAGCAGTTCTTC
J: TRBJ2-4; size: once; V: TRBV28; D: TRBD2; CDR3: CASSRVGSGRAEDIQYF; DNA: TGTGCCAGCAGCCGAGTAGGGAGCGGGAGGGCCGAGGACATTCAGTACTTC
J: TRBJ2-2; size: .; V: TRBV9; D: .; CDR3: CASSGSGMADGELFF; DNA: TGTGCCAGCAGCGGTTCTGGTATGGCGGACGGGGAGCTGTTTTTT
J: TRBJ1-2; size: .; V: TRBV5-6; D: .; CDR3: CASSADYGYTF; DNA: TGTGCCAGCAGTGCGGACTATGGCTACACCTTC
J: TRBJ2-5; size: .; V: TRBV7-9; D: TRBD2; CDR3: CASSLMSGVQETQYF; DNA: TGTGCCAGCAGCTTGATGAGCGGGGTCCAAGAGACCCAGTACTTC
J: TRBJ2-1; size: .; V: TRBV7-9; D: .; CDR3: CASSLDRAEQFF; DNA: TGTGCCAGCAGCTTAGACAGGGCAGAGCAGTTCTTC
J: TRBJ2-2; size: .; V: TRBV9; D: .; CDR3: CASSVGRFANTGELFF; DNA: TGTGCCAGCAGCGTAGGCAGATTCGCGAACACCGGGGAGCTGTTTTTT
J: TRBJ2-7; size: .; V: TRBV28; D: TRBD1; CDR3: CASSKTGGRYEQYF; DNA: TGTGCCAGCAGTAAAACAGGGGGCAGGTACGAGCAGTACTTC
J: TRBJ2-7; size: .; V: TRBV6-1; D: TRBD2; CDR3: CASSETSGSFYEQYF; DNA: TGTGCCAGCAGTGAAACTAGCGGGTCCTTCTACGAGCAGTACTTC
J: TRBJ2-1; size: .; V: TRBV19; D: .; CDR3: CASSIRNEQFF; DNA: TGTGCCAGTAGTATTCGGAATGAGCAGTTCTTC
J: TRBJ1-2; size: once; V: TRBV5-4; D: .; CDR3: CASSLGAAYGYTF; DNA: TGTGCCAGCAGCTTGGGGGCAGCCTATGGCTACACCTTC
J: TRBJ2-7; size: .; V: TRBV30; D: .; CDR3: CAWTPGVETYEQYF; DNA: TGTGCCTGGACCCCGGGGGTAGAGACTTACGAGCAGTACTTC
J: TRBJ1-2; size: once; V: TRBV6-5; D: .; CDR3: CASSTILDSNYGYTF; DNA: TGTGCCAGCAGCACGATACTGGACAGTAACTATGGCTACACCTTC
J: TRBJ2-7; size: .; V: TRBV7-9; D: .; CDR3: CASSLSGVQNEQYF; DNA: TGTGCCAGCAGCTTATCAGGGGTACAGAACGAGCAGTACTTC
J: TRBJ1-1; size: once; V: TRBV7-2; D: .; CDR3: CASSSDTLLEAFF; DNA: TGTGCCAGCAGCTCCGACACCCTCCTAGAAGCTTTCTTT
J: TRBJ1-3; size: .; V: TRBV6-5; D: .; CDR3: CASSYSQYSGNTIYF; DNA: TGTGCCAGCAGTTACTCGCAGTACTCTGGAAACACCATATATTTT
J: TRBJ2-7; size: .; V: TRBV27; D: TRBD1; CDR3: CASKHGQDYEQYF; DNA: TGTGCCAGCAAACACGGACAGGACTACGAGCAGTACTTC
J: TRBJ1-2; size: .; V: TRBV11-1; D: .; CDR3: CASSYRDHYGYTF; DNA: TGTGCCAGCAGCTACAGGGATCACTATGGCTACACCTTC
J: TRBJ2-7; size: .; V: TRBV5-1; D: TRBD1; CDR3: CASTYRDRNYEQYF; DNA: TGCGCCAGTACTTACCGGGACAGAAACTACGAGCAGTACTTC
J: TRBJ2-7; size: .; V: TRBV11-2; D: TRBD1; CDR3: CASSLPGTAYEQYF; DNA: TGTGCCAGCAGCTTACCCGGGACAGCGTACGAGCAGTACTTC
J: TRBJ1-1; size: once; V: TRBV6-4; D: .; CDR3: CAINIRGAAEAFF; DNA: TGTGCCATTAACATCCGGGGGGCTGCTGAAGCTTTCTTT
J: TRBJ1-5; size: .; V: TRBV5-1; D: .; CDR3: CAKYRSNQPQHF; DNA: TGCGCCAAATACAGAAGCAATCAGCCCCAGCATTTT
J: TRBJ2-2; size: .; V: TRBV7-9; D: .; CDR3: CASSLRANTGELFF; DNA: TGTGCCAGCAGCTTGCGGGCAAACACCGGGGAGCTGTTTTTT
J: TRBJ2-1; size: .; V: TRBV5-1; D: .; CDR3: CASSPGIGGVF; DNA: TGCGCCAGCAGCCCGGGGATTGGAGGGGTCTTC
J: TRBJ2-5; size: .; V: TRBV7-7; D: .; CDR3: CASSLSSLLETQYF; DNA: TGTGCCAGCAGCTTATCTAGTCTTTTAGAGACCCAGTACTTC
J: TRBJ1-1; size: .; V: TRBV19; D: .; CDR3: CASSFPGIIKAFF; DNA: TGTGCCAGTAGTTTTCCAGGGATAATCAAAGCTTTCTTT
J: TRBJ2-1; size: once; V: TRBV5-1; D: TRBD2; CDR3: CASSWGSGAAYNEQFF; DNA: TGCGCCAGCAGCTGGGGCAGCGGGGCCGCCTACAATGAGCAGTTCTTC